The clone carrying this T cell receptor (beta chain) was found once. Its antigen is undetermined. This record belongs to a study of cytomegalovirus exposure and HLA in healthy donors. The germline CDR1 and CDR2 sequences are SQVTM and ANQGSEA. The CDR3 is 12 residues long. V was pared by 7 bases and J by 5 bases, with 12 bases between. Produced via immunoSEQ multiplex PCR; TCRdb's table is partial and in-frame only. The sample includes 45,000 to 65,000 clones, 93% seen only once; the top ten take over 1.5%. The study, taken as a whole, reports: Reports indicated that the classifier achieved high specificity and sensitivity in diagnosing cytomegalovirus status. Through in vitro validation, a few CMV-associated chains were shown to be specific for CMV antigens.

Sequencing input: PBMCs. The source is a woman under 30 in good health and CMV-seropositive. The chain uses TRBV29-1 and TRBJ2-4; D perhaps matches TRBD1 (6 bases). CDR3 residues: CSADGQQNIQYF. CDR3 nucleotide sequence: TGCAGCGCAGACGGACAGCAAAACATTCAGTACTTC.